The source of this T cell receptor (beta chain) is a study of cytomegalovirus exposure and HLA in healthy donors. The length of the CDR3 is 16 residues. Germline-derived CDR1 and CDR2 are MRHNA and SNTAGT. Unmatched junction bases numbered 7, after V lost 1 base and J lost 7 bases. The PCR made use of 60 Vbeta and 13 Jbeta primers. Libraries were prepared by immunoSEQ multiplex PCR; TCRdb keeps only in-frame clonotypes and omits some of them. The sample lists 80,000 to 130,000 clones; more than 60% were seen once. Sequencing used PBMCs. The source is a woman aged 18-29 years in good health and CMV-seropositive. The V and J genes are TRBV6-4 and TRBJ2-2, with 9 bases aligning to TRBD2. CDR3 in DNA: TGTGCCAGCAGTGACTGGTTAGCGGGAGTTCACGGGGAGCTGTTTTTT. It encodes CASSDWLAGVHGELFF.